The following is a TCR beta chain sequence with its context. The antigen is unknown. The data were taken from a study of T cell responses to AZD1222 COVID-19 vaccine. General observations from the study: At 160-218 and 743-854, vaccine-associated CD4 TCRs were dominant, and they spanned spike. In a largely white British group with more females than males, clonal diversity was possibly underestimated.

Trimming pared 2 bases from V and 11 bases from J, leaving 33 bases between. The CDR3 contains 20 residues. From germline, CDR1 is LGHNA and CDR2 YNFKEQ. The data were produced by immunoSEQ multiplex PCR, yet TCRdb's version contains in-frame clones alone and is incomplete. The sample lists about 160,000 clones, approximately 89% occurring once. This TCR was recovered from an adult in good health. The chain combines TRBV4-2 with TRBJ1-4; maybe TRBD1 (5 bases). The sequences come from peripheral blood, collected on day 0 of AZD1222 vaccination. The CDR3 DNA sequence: TGTGCCAGCAGCCAAAACGTACCGGGACGAAGGATCTCTGGCGATGGGAAACTGTTTTTT. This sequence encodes CASSQNVPGRRISGDGKLFF.